The text below deals with one T cell receptor beta chain. Its antigen is unknown. TCRdb re-called the 5' RACE reads and catalogs CDR3 proteins one per entry, DNA excluded. The clone table shows about 450,000 distinct CDR3 sequences, with the ten largest holding 2.4%. CDR1 is GTSNPN, CDR2 SVGIG, per germline (reference sequence). CDR3 length: 12 residues. Blood was drawn at about 2.4 ml per donor. This specimen belongs to a study of monozygotic twins with inflammatory bowel disease. Study-wide findings and caveats: It was observed that concordant and discordant twins did not differ in repertoire similarity, possibly given limited power. Healthy twins shared more clonotypes with others than IBD patients, most markedly active ones.

The clonotype comes from a human donor with ulcerative colitis or Crohn's disease, or a healthy co-twin of an affected twin (not recorded which). The sequenced material came from blood. The rearrangement links TRBV30 to TRBJ2-7; no DNA is available, so the TRBD1 call from TCRdb remains unchecked. The CDR3: CAWKGQTYEQYF.